These 14 T cell receptor beta chains share one sample of origin, sequenced in a study of blood T cell repertoires in COVID-19. Sequenced by immunoSEQ multiplex PCR; TCRdb stores in-frame clones only, minus some. The sample lists hundreds of thousands of clones; about nine tenths were seen once. The sample consisted of peripheral blood. Every receptor here comes from a woman aged 25-40 years with COVID-19, enrolled during active disease.

The CDR3: CASSKKAGGPDTQYF. The CDR3 nucleotides read TGCGCCAGCAGCAAGAAGGCGGGGGGGCCAGATACGCAGTATTTT. The gene calls are TRBV5-1 and TRBJ2-3; 9 bases match TRBD2. Unmatched junction bases numbered 7, after V lost 4 bases and J lost 4 bases. CDR1 SGHRS and CDR2 YFSETQ come from the germline V gene. The CDR3 extends over 15 amino acids.

V and J are TRBV4-1 and TRBJ1-4; 7 bases are a match to TRBD1. Germline-derived CDR1 and CDR2 are MGHRA and YSYEKL. The CDR3 consists of 15 residues. With 0 bases clipped from V and 8 bases from J, the junction kept 6 bases outside the gene matches. The CDR3 loop reads CASSQDTDREEKLFF. The DNA of the CDR3 is TGCGCCAGCAGCCAAGACACCGACAGGGAGGAAAAACTGTTTTTT.

The chain carries TRBV29-1 and TRBJ2-3, with 8 bases fitting TRBD2. Germline CDR1 reads SQVTM; CDR2 reads ANQGSEA. This CDR3 contains 13 residues. The trim removed 5 bases at V and 1 base at J, leaving 2 bases unmatched. The CDR3 reads CSVSGGGTDTQYF. The CDR3 DNA is TGCAGCGTTTCGGGAGGGGGCACAGATACGCAGTATTTT.

J is TRBJ2-3 and V is TRBV14; 8 positions match TRBD2. The CDR3 is made up of 17 amino acids. Germline CDR1 reads SGHDN; CDR2 reads FVKESK. J gave up 2 bases and V 0 bases, and 7 bases lay outside the gene matches. The CDR3 loop reads CASSQDRREDPTDTQYF. In DNA, the CDR3 is TGTGCCAGCAGCCAAGATCGGCGGGAGGATCCCACAGATACGCAGTATTTT.

The chain couples TRBV14 to TRBJ1-1; D is unclear. Trimming removed 0 bases at V and 4 bases at J, with 9 bases between. The CDR3 loop spans 14 amino acids. The germline V gene has CDR1 SGHDN and CDR2 FVKESK. CDR3 DNA sequence: TGTGCCAGCAGCCAAGATCCATCCAGCACTGAAGCTTTCTTT. It translates to CASSQDPSSTEAFF. Filled out from reference TRBV14 and TRBJ1-1, the complete variable domain reads EAGVTQFPSHSVIEKGQTVTLRCDPISGHDNLYWYRRVMGKEIKFLLHFVKESKQDESGMPNNRFLAERTGGTYSTLKVQPAELEDSGVYFCASSQDPSSTEAFFGQGTRLTVV.

Here the CDR3 DNA reads TGTGCCAGCAGCGCGAACCTAAGGGGAAGGGGTGAAAAACTGTTTTTT. Residues: CASSANLRGRGEKLFF. V gene TRBV9 combines with J gene TRBJ1-4, with D maybe TRBD1 (5 bases). From germline, CDR1 is SGDLS and CDR2 YYNGEE. CDR3 size: 16 residues. Trimming left V 3 bases short and J 7 bases short, with 19 bases between.

The chain recombines TRBV19 with TRBJ2-7, with D perhaps matching TRBD1 (6 bases). Germline V gene data show CDR1 as LNHDA and CDR2 as SQIVND (reference sequence). Deletions cut 3 bases from V and 3 bases from J, with 15 bases between. The CDR3 totals 15 residues. The CDR3: CASSMGRGGHYEQYF. CDR3 nucleotides: TGTGCCAGTAGTATGGGCCGTGGGGGCCACTACGAGCAGTACTTC. Full variable domain (rest looked up from reference TRBV19 and TRBJ2-7): DGGITQSPKYLFRKEGQNVTLSCEQNLNHDAMYWYRQDPGQGLRLIYYSQIVNDFQKGDIAEGYSVSREKKESFPLTVTSAQKNPTAFYLCASSMGRGGHYEQYFGPGTRLTVT.

A word on this clone: The sample has other DNA sequences that encode this CDR3 too. The CDR3 reads CSVELRGGYTF. CDR3 nucleotides: TGCAGCGTTGAGCTTAGGGGCGGCTACACCTTC. The chain recombines TRBV29-1 with TRBJ1-2, with TRBD1 as a possible D gene (5 bases). Germline V gene lookup returns CDR1 SQVTM and CDR2 ANQGSEA. The CDR3 is made up of 11 amino acids. V lost 3 bases, J lost 8 bases, and 10 bases lay in between.

Note on this clone: Additional DNA sequences in this sample encode the identical CDR3. The genes are TRBV5-6 and TRBJ1-5, with D possibly being TRBD1 (6 bases). This CDR3 contains 13 residues. V was pared by 2 bases and J by 4 bases, with 7 bases between. CDR1 is SGHDT and CDR2 is YYEEEE in the germline V gene. In DNA form, the CDR3 reads TGTGCCAGCAGCTTAACAGGGAATCAGCCCCAGCATTTT. Amino acid sequence: CASSLTGNQPQHF.

The rearrangement joins TRBV7-9 to TRBJ2-5; 9 nucleotides align to TRBD2. The CDR3 totals 15 residues. Germline CDR1 SEHNR, CDR2 FQNEAQ (reference sequence). The ends lost 4 bases at V and 0 bases at J; junction bases unmatched: 3. CDR3 region: CASSSSGTNQETQYF. CDR3 DNA sequence: TGTGCCAGCAGCTCTAGCGGGACCAACCAAGAGACCCAGTACTTC.

This clone has only a few counts. The gene calls are TRBV12-3 or TRBV12-4 and TRBJ1-2, with TRBD1 as a possible D gene (5 bases). V was cut by 7 bases and J by 5 bases, with 14 bases left in between. There are 13 residues in the CDR3. The CDR3 nucleotides are TGTGCCAGCACCCCCGGGGGGGGATATGGCTACACCTTC. Protein product: CASTPGGGYGYTF.

This clone was seen once. The chain uses TRBV28 and TRBJ1-4, with D possibly TRBD1 on 5 matching bases. The V gene lost 7 bases and the J gene lost 0 bases, with 15 bases spanning the gap. CDR1 and CDR2 (germline): MDHEN, SYDVKM. The CDR3 spans 16 residues. CDR3 sequence: CASTDGRGSTNEKLFF. The DNA for the CDR3 is TGTGCCAGCACCGACGGTAGGGGCTCAACTAATGAAAAACTGTTTTTT.

The CDR3 DNA reads TGTGCCAGCAGTCGACCCAGGGTCAGCTCCTACAATGAGCAGTTCTTC. Translated: CASSRPRVSSYNEQFF. The rearrangement links TRBV6-2 or TRBV6-3 to TRBJ2-1; D might be TRBD1 (5 bases). This CDR3 spans 16 amino acids. The V end lost 5 bases, the J end lost 0 bases, and 14 bases lay between the germline ends. Germline CDR1 MNHEY, CDR2 SVGEGT.

This clone was observed many times. The rearrangement uses TRBV4-3 and TRBJ1-2; 7 bases match TRBD1. Per germline, CDR1 LGHNA and CDR2 YSLEER. V lost 0 bases to trimming and J lost 5 bases; unmatched junction nucleotides: 6. This CDR3 is 15 amino acids long. CDR3: CASSQERGLRYGYTF. The CDR3 DNA is TGCGCCAGCAGCCAAGAGAGGGGGCTAAGGTATGGCTACACCTTC.